This is a list of T cell receptor beta chains from one sample in a study of T-cell reconstitution after alpha-beta-depleted transplantation in children. TCRdb called the PCR reads again in MiXCR, with one record for every CDR3 protein. The sample yields 250,000 to 400,000 distinct CDR3 sequences, around 25% seen once. The source material was PBMCs, mostly from graft donor cells, sampled 180 days after TCRalphabeta/CD19-depleted stem cell transplant. Every receptor here comes from a male patient aged 10-17 years who had a stem cell transplant for acute lymphoblastic leukemia, so the T cells may come from the graft donor. Both conserved end residues are part of each CDR3. The D gene is left open where the match is weak. Expanded clones are given a class, and other clones once, few, many or no size at all.

>TRBJ2-2|NA|NA|TRBV3-1
TGTGCCAGCAGCCTGAGGTGGGCCGGGGAGCTGTTTTTT
CASSLRWAGELFF
>TRBJ2-5|NA|TRBD2|TRBV18
TGTGCCAGCTCACCCGGACTAGCGGGGTACCAAGAGACCCAGTACTTC
CASSPGLAGYQETQYF
>TRBJ2-7|NA|NA|TRBV19
TGTGCCAGTTCCCCGGCCGGGTTTGCCTACGAGCAGTACTTC
CASSPAGFAYEQYF
>TRBJ2-3|NA|TRBD2|TRBV7-8
TGTGCCAGCAGCTTCGGCGGGGGGACAGATACGCAGTATTTT
CASSFGGGTDTQYF
>TRBJ2-7|many|NA|TRBV12-3/TRBV12-4
TGTGCCAGCAGTTTCTTCCGGGCAGGTCGTGAGCAGTACTTC
CASSFFRAGREQYF
>TRBJ2-4|NA|NA|TRBV11-2
TGTGCCAGCAGGGGGCGGGGACGGCGACAGTACTTC
CASRGRGRRQYF
>TRBJ2-3|few|NA|TRBV7-6
TGTGCCAGCAGCTTAGGCACGGCTCGGGGGCCGAGCCCAGATACGCAGTATTTT
CASSLGTARGPSPDTQYF
>TRBJ2-7|NA|NA|TRBV7-9
TGTGCCATCCGGTGGGAGCGAGAGCAGTACTTC
CAIRWEREQYF
>TRBJ1-2|few|NA|TRBV7-3
TGTGCCAGCAGCTTACGAGACAACTATGGCTACACCTTC
CASSLRDNYGYTF
>TRBJ2-1|NA|NA|TRBV15
TGTGCCACCAGCAGAGCGCGAGCGGAACTCTCCTACAATGAGCAGTTCTTC
CATSRARAELSYNEQFF
>TRBJ2-3|few|TRBD2|TRBV11-2
TGTGCCAGCAGCTTTTTTAAGGGGCGACTAGCGGGAGAAGAGAATACGCAGTATTTT
CASSFFKGRLAGEENTQYF
>TRBJ2-1|NA|TRBD2|TRBV5-5
TGTGCCAGCAGAGGACTAGCCGCCAATGAGCAGTTCTTC
CASRGLAANEQFF
>TRBJ1-2|NA|NA|TRBV12-3/TRBV12-4
TGTGCCAGCAGTTTCATTAAGGGTCAGGCCACACGAGATGGCTACACCTTC
CASSFIKGQATRDGYTF
>TRBJ2-1|few|TRBD2|TRBV18
TGTGCCAGCTCACCCTTGGGACTAGCGTATGAGCAGTTCTTC
CASSPLGLAYEQFF